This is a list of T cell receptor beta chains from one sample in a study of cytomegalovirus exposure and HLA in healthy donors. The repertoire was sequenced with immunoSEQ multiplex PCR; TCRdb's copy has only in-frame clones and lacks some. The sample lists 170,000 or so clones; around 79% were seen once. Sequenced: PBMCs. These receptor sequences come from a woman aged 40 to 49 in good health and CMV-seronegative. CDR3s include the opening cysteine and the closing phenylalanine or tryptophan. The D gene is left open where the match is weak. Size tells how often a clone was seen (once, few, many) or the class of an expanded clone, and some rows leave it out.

TGTGCCAGCAGCTGGGGGACTAGCGGGGTATGGACAGATACGCAGTATTTT CASSWGTSGVWTDTQYF TRBD2 TRBJ2-3 TRBV11-2 NA
TGCGCCAGCAGCCAAGTAAGCAGGGGAACGGGCTACACCTTC CASSQVSRGTGYTF NA TRBJ1-2 TRBV4-1 NA
TGTGCCAGCAGTTCCCTTCCCCAGGGAGGAAATTCACCCCTCCACTTT CASSSLPQGGNSPLHF NA TRBJ1-6 TRBV6-5 few
TGTGCCAGCAGTCGTCTCTGGACAGACGTTGAGCAGTTCTTC CASSRLWTDVEQFF NA TRBJ2-1 TRBV6-1 NA
TGTGCCAGCAGCCATGGGACAGGCGATTACGAGCAGTACTTC CASSHGTGDYEQYF TRBD1 TRBJ2-7 TRBV7-6 NA
TGTGCCAGCGCCTGGGACAGCTACTCTGGAAACACCATATATTTT CASAWDSYSGNTIYF TRBD1 TRBJ1-3 TRBV2 NA
TGTGCCAGCAGTCTAAGTAGGCCCGGGACATCCTTCTTC CASSLSRPGTSFF NA TRBJ2-1 TRBV28 NA
TGCGCCAGCAGCTCCGCCGGGGCCGGGAGGCAAGAGACCCAGTACTTC CASSSAGAGRQETQYF TRBD2 TRBJ2-5 TRBV5-1 NA
TGTGCCAGCAGTTTAATTGACAGTTACAATGAGCAGTTCTTC CASSLIDSYNEQFF NA TRBJ2-1 TRBV28 NA
TGCGCCAGCAGCCAGCGCACGACGGCAGACAATGGCTACACCTTC CASSQRTTADNGYTF NA TRBJ1-2 TRBV4-1 once
TGCGCCAGCAGCTTGGACGGGGTGGATGAAAAACTGTTTTTT CASSLDGVDEKLFF NA TRBJ1-4 TRBV5-1 NA
TGTGCCAGCAGCAGACTAGCGAGCGATTACGAGCAGTACTTC CASSRLASDYEQYF TRBD2 TRBJ2-7 TRBV6-5 NA
TGCAGCGCTAAGTCCCGGGACAGGTTGAACACTGAAGCTTTCTTT CSAKSRDRLNTEAFF TRBD1 TRBJ1-1 TRBV29-1 NA
TGCGCCAGCAGCTTGGAGGTCACGAAAGGCGGGGGCTACACCTTC CASSLEVTKGGGYTF NA TRBJ1-2 TRBV5-1 NA
TGTGCCAGCAGCCGTAGCAATCAGCCCCAGCATTTT CASSRSNQPQHF NA TRBJ1-5 TRBV7-2 NA
TGTGCCATCAGTGAGTCGACAGGGGTAAACTATGGCTACACCTTC CAISESTGVNYGYTF TRBD1 TRBJ1-2 TRBV10-3 NA
TGCGCCAGCAGCTTGGGGCGGTTGAACACTGAAGCTTTCTTT CASSLGRLNTEAFF NA TRBJ1-1 TRBV5-1 NA
TGTGCCAGCAGTTTTAAAGGGGTTTTAGGCACTGAAGCTTTCTTT CASSFKGVLGTEAFF NA TRBJ1-1 TRBV27 NA
TGCAGCGGACTAGTGAATGAGCAGTTCTTC CSGLVNEQFF NA TRBJ2-1 TRBV29-1 NA
TGTGCCAGCAGCACAGGGGGCGGAGGAAATCAGCCCCAGCATTTT CASSTGGGGNQPQHF TRBD1 TRBJ1-5 TRBV9 NA
TGTGCCAGCAGCCAAGGGCACAGGCCGGAGCTTTTGGTTGATGGCTACACCTTC CASSQGHRPELLVDGYTF NA TRBJ1-2 TRBV14 NA
TGTGCCAGCAGCTTGAGGACAGGGGCAACTAATGAAAAACTGTTTTTT CASSLRTGATNEKLFF TRBD1 TRBJ1-4 TRBV5-5 NA
TGTGCCAGCTCACCACACGCGGGGAACACTGAAGCTTTCTTT CASSPHAGNTEAFF NA TRBJ1-1 TRBV18 NA
TGTGCCAGCAGTTACGCTAGCGGGGGGGGCACAGATACGCAGTATTTT CASSYASGGGTDTQYF TRBD2 TRBJ2-3 TRBV6-6 NA
TGTGCCAGCTCACCGAGGGGACAGCATAATGAAAAACTGTTTTTT CASSPRGQHNEKLFF TRBD1 TRBJ1-4 TRBV18 NA
TGTGCCAGCAGCCGGCGACAGGGGCCGAACACTGAAGCTTTCTTT CASSRRQGPNTEAFF TRBD1 TRBJ1-1 TRBV14 NA
TGTGCCAGCAGCTACGCAGGTCTGAATGAAAAACTGTTTTTT CASSYAGLNEKLFF NA TRBJ1-4 TRBV11-2 NA
TGTGCCAGCAGTGAATGGAGGGGCTCGGGGAATTCACCCCTCCACTTT CASSEWRGSGNSPLHF NA TRBJ1-6 TRBV6-1 once
TGCGCCAGCAGCTCGTACCCGACCGGGATAAACTATGGCTACACCTTC CASSSYPTGINYGYTF NA TRBJ1-2 TRBV5-1 NA
TGTGCCAGCAAAATCCCGGGGACAGGGGCTGAAGCTTTCTTT CASKIPGTGAEAFF TRBD1 TRBJ1-1 TRBV7-3 NA
TGCGCCAGCAGCTTCCGGGACAGGGGCGGGGAGACCCAGTACTTC CASSFRDRGGETQYF TRBD1 TRBJ2-5 TRBV5-1 NA
TGTGCCAGCAGTCCCACCCAGGGGTACCTTCGAAAACTGTTTTTT CASSPTQGYLRKLFF NA TRBJ1-4 TRBV6-5 few
TGCGCCAGCAGAGCGGGGGCCCAGACGTACAATGAGCAGTTCTTC CASRAGAQTYNEQFF TRBD2 TRBJ2-1 TRBV5-1 NA
TGTGCCAGCAGTGGGCCCCAGCGGGCTGAGCAGTTCTTC CASSGPQRAEQFF NA TRBJ2-1 TRBV2 NA
TGTGCCAGCAGCAAAGAGGTGGGGGACAAGCGGGGGGGCCCCGGAGATACGCAGTATTTT CASSKEVGDKRGGPGDTQYF NA TRBJ2-3 TRBV21-1 NA
TGTGCCAGCAGCCCGGGACAGTCCTACGAGCAGTACTTC CASSPGQSYEQYF TRBD1 TRBJ2-7 TRBV7-8 NA
TGTGCCAGCAGCTTAGTGTTGCGGGGGGACCAAGAGACCCAGTACTTC CASSLVLRGDQETQYF TRBD2 TRBJ2-5 TRBV7-9 NA
TGTGCCAGTAGTATAAAAACAAATTCACCCCTCCACTTT CASSIKTNSPLHF NA TRBJ1-6 TRBV19 NA
TGTGCCAGCAGCGTTCAGGGATATCCGAACTATGGCTACACCTTC CASSVQGYPNYGYTF NA TRBJ1-2 TRBV9 NA
TGTGCCAGCAGCGAGGGACTCTGGAACACTGAAGCTTTCTTT CASSEGLWNTEAFF NA TRBJ1-1 TRBV2 NA
TGTGCCAGCAGCGAGGGAGGGAGTTATGGCTACACCTTC CASSEGGSYGYTF NA TRBJ1-2 TRBV28 NA
TGTGCCAGCAGCTTGGGACAGGGGGCCACTGAGGCTTTCTTT CASSLGQGATEAFF TRBD1 TRBJ1-1 TRBV5-4 NA
TGTGCCAGTAGTACGGCAGGCTACGAGCAGTACTTC CASSTAGYEQYF NA TRBJ2-7 TRBV19 few
TGCGCCAGCAGCTTGTATTTCAAGCGGGGGAACAGTCCAAGGGGAGATACGCAGTATTTT CASSLYFKRGNSPRGDTQYF TRBD2 TRBJ2-3 TRBV5-1 NA
TGTGCCAGTAGTATCGGACGCCGGGGGACTAATGAAAAACTGTTTTTT CASSIGRRGTNEKLFF NA TRBJ1-4 TRBV19 NA
TGCGCCAGCAGCCATCTTGACAGGGGGGACTATGGCTACACCTTC CASSHLDRGDYGYTF TRBD1 TRBJ1-2 TRBV4-1 NA
TGTGCCACCGGAGACAGGGATCGACAGCCCCAGCATTTT CATGDRDRQPQHF TRBD1 TRBJ1-5 TRBV10-3 few
TGTGCCAGCAGTTTTTCAGGGGGCGGCAATCAGCCCCAGCATTTT CASSFSGGGNQPQHF TRBD1 TRBJ1-5 TRBV28 few
TGTGCCAGCAGTTTGACAGGGGAGATGGGGACCCAGTACTTC CASSLTGEMGTQYF TRBD1 TRBJ2-5 TRBV6-6 NA
TGTGCCAGCAGAACGGACAGGGGGCCGGATGGCTACACCTTC CASRTDRGPDGYTF TRBD1 TRBJ1-2 TRBV6-5 NA
TGTGCCAGCGTAGAAGCCATGAACACTGAAGCTTTCTTT CASVEAMNTEAFF NA TRBJ1-1 TRBV18 NA
TGTGCCAGCAGTTTTACCGGAAACGAGGGCGATACGCAGTATTTT CASSFTGNEGDTQYF NA TRBJ2-3 TRBV7-9 NA
TGTGCCAGCAGCGTAGCGGAGGGAATGAACACTGAAGCTTTCTTT CASSVAEGMNTEAFF NA TRBJ1-1 TRBV9 NA
TGTTCCAGCAGCCTACTAGCGGGCTCCGTGTTCTTC CSSSLLAGSVFF TRBD2 TRBJ2-1 TRBV7-9 NA
TGTGCCAGCAGTTATTACCGGGACAGGGACTACGAGCAGTACTTC CASSYYRDRDYEQYF TRBD1 TRBJ2-7 TRBV6-6 NA
TGTGCCAGCAGTTCGGACAGGGGTGGGACCCAGTACTTC CASSSDRGGTQYF TRBD1 TRBJ2-5 TRBV6-5 NA
TGTGCCAGCAGCCAATCAGGGGGCTATCAGCCCCAGCATTTT CASSQSGGYQPQHF TRBD1 TRBJ1-5 TRBV16 NA